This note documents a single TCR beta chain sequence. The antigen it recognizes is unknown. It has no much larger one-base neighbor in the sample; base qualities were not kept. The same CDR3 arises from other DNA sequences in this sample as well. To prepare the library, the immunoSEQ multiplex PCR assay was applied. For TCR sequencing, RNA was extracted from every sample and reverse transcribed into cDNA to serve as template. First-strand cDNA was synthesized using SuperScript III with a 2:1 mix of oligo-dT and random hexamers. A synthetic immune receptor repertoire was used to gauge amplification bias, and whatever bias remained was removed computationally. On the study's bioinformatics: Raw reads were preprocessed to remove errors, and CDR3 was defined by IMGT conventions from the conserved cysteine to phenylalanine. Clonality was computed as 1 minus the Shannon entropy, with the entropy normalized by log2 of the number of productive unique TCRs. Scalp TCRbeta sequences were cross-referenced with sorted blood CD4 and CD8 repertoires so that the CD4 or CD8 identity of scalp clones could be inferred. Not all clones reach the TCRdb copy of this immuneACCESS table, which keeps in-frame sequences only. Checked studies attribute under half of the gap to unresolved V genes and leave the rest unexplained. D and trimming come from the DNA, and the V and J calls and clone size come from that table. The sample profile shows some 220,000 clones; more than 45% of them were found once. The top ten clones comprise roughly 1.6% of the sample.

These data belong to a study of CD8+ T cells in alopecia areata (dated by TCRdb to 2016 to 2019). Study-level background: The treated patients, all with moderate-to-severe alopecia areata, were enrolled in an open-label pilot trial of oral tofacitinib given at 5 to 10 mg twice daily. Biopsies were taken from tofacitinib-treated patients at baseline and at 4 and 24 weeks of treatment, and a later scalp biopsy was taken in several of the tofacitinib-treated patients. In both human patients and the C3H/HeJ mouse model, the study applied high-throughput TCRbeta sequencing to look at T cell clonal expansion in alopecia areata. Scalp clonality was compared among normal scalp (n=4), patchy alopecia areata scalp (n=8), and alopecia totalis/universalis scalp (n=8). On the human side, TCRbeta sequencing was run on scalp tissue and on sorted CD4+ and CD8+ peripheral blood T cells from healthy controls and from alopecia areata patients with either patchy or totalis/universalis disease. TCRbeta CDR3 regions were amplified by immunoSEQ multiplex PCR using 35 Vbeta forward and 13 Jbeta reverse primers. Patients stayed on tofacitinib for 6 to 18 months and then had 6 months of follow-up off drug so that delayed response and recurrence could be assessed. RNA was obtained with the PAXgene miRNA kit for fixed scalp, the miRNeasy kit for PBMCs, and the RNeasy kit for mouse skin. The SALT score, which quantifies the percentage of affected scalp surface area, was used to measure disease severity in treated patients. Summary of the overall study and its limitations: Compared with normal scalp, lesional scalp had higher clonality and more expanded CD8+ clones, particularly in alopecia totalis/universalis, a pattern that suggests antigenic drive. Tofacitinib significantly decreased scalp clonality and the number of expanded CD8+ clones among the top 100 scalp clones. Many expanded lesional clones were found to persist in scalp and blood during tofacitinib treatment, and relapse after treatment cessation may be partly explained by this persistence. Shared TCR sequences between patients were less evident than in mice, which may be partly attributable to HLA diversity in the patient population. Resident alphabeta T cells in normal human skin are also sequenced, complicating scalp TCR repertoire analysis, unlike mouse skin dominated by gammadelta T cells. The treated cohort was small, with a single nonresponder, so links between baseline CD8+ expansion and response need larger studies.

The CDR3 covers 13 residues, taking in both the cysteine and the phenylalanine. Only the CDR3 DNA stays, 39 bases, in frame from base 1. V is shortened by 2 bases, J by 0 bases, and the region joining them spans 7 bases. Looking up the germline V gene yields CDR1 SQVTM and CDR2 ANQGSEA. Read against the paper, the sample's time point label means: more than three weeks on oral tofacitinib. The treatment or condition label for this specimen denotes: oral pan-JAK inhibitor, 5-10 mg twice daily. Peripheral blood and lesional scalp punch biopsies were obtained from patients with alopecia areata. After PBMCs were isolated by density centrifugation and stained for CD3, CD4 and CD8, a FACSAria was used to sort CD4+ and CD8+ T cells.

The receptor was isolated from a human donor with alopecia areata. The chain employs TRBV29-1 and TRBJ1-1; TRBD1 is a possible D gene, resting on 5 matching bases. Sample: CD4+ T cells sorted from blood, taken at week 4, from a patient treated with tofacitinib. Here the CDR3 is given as CSVERQLNTEAFF. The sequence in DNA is TGCAGCGTTGAAAGACAGCTGAACACTGAAGCTTTCTTT.